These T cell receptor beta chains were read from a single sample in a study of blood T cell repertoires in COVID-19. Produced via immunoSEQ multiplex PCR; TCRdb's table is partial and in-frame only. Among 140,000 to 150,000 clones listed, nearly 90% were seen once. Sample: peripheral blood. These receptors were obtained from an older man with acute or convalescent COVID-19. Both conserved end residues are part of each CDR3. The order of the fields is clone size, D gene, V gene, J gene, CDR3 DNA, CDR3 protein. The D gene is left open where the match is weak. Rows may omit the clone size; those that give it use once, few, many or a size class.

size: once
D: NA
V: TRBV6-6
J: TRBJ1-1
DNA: TGTGCCAGCAGTTACGGGGGGGTGGCCACTGAAGCTTTCTTT
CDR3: CASSYGGVATEAFF

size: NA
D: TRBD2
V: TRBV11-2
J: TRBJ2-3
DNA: TGTGCCAGCAGCTTAGGGGGACTAGCGGCAGATACGCAGTATTTT
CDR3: CASSLGGLAADTQYF

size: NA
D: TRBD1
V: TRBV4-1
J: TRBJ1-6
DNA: TGCGCCAGCAGCCAAGCCCCGACAGGGAGCTCCTATAATTCACCCCTCCACTTT
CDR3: CASSQAPTGSSYNSPLHF

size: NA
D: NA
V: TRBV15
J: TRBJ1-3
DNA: TGTGCCACCAGTACTACTTGGACTGCCGGAAACACCATATATTTT
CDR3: CATSTTWTAGNTIYF

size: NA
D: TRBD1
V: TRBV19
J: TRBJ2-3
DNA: TGTGCCAGTGCCGCTGACAGGGGCGTTGGGGCAGATACGCAGTATTTT
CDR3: CASAADRGVGADTQYF

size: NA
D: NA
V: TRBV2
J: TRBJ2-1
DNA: TGTGCCAGCAGTGAAGGCAGGGCCTACAATGAGCAGTTCTTC
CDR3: CASSEGRAYNEQFF

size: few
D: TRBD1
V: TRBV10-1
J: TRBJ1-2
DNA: TGCGCCAGCAGGGGGGACAGAACTTCTAACTATGGCTACACCTTC
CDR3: CASRGDRTSNYGYTF

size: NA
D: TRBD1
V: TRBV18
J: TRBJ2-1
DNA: TGTGCCAGCTCGCCCGGGACAGCCTCCTACAATGAGCAGTTCTTC
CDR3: CASSPGTASYNEQFF

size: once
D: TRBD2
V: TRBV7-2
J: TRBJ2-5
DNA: TGTGCCAGCAGCTCGGGACTAGGGCCCCCGGAGACCCAGTACTTC
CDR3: CASSSGLGPPETQYF

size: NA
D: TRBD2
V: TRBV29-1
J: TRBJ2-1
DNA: TGCAGCGTTAGGATAGCGGGAGTTGGTGAGCAGTTCTTC
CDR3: CSVRIAGVGEQFF

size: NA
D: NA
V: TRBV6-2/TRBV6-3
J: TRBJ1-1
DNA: TGTGCCAGCAGTTACCCAAACCTAGATTCTGAAGCTTTCTTT
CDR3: CASSYPNLDSEAFF

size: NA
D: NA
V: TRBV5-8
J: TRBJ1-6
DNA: TGTGCCAGCAGCTTGGCACAGGGTGGTTATAATTCACCCCTCCACTTT
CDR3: CASSLAQGGYNSPLHF

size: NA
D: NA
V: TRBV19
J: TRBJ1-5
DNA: TGTGCCAGTAATCGGGAACAGGGCTATCAGCCCCAGCATTTT
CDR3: CASNREQGYQPQHF

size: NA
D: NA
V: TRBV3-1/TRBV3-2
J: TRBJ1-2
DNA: TGTGCCAGCAGCCCGGCCCTCGGTAAGGCGGGGTCCAACTATGGCTACACCTTC
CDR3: CASSPALGKAGSNYGYTF

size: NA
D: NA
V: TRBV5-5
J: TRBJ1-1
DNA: TGTGCCAGCAGCTTGAGTTTTTTGAGGTGGGACACTGAAGCTTTCTTT
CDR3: CASSLSFLRWDTEAFF

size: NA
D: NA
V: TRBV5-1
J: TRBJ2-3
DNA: TGCGCCAGCAGCTTTTTATCTAGGGGGGATACGCAGTATTTT
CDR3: CASSFLSRGDTQYF

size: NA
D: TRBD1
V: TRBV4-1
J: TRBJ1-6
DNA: TGCGCCAGCAGCCAATATACTCACAGGGGGTCGAATTCACCCCTCCACTTT
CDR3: CASSQYTHRGSNSPLHF

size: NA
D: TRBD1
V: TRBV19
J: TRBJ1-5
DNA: TGTGCCAGTAGTATTCTGACAGGGGGCGTAGGTCAGCCCCAGCATTTT
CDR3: CASSILTGGVGQPQHF

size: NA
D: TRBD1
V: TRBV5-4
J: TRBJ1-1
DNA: TGTGCCAGCAGCTTGGGGGGATTGGCAGGGGGAATGAACACTGAAGCTTTCTTT
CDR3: CASSLGGLAGGMNTEAFF

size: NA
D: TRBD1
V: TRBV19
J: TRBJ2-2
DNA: TGTGCCAGTAGTATATTGACAGGGGAGGCCGGGGAGCTGTTTTTT
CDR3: CASSILTGEAGELFF

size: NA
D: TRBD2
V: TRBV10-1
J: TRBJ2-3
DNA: TGCGCCAGCTCCATGGGAGCGGGGGTTGACGATACGCAGTATTTT
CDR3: CASSMGAGVDDTQYF

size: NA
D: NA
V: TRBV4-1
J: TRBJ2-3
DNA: TGCGCCAGCAGCCAAGAAAGCCGGGCAGATACGCAGTATTTT
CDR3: CASSQESRADTQYF

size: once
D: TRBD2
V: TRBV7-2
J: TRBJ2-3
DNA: TGTGCCAGCGGCGGGAGGGTCACAGATACGCAGTATTTT
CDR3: CASGGRVTDTQYF

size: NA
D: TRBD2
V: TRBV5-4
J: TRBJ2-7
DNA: TGTGCCAGCAGCTTGGTAACTAGCGGGAGCCACGAGCAGTACTTC
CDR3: CASSLVTSGSHEQYF

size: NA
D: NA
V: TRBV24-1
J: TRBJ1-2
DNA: TGTGCCACCAGTGATAGTACCGCGGGGTATGGCTACACCTTC
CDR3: CATSDSTAGYGYTF

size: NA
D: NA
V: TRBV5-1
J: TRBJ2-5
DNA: TGCGCCAGCAGCTTGGGGTCCCAGGAGACCCAGTACTTC
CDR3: CASSLGSQETQYF

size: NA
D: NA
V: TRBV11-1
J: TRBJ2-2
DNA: TGTGCCAGCAGCTTAGTTCAGGGCCCCGTCGGGGAGCTGTTTTTT
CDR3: CASSLVQGPVGELFF

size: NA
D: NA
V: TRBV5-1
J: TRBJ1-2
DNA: TGCGCCAGCAGCTTGGACAGAGCTAACTATGGCTACACCTTC
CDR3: CASSLDRANYGYTF

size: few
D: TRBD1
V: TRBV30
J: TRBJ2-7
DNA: TGTGCCTGGAGTGAGATGGACAGGGCGAACGAGCAGTACTTC
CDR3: CAWSEMDRANEQYF

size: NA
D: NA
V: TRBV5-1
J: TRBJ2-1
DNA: TGCGCCAGCAGCTTGGTGGGGGACACCTCCTACAATGAGCAGTTCTTC
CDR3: CASSLVGDTSYNEQFF

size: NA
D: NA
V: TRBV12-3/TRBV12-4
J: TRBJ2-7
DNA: TGTGCCAGCAGCCGGTCCTCCTACGAGCAGTACTTC
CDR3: CASSRSSYEQYF

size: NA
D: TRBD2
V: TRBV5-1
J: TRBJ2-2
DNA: TGCGCCAGCAGCCGACTAGCGGGAGGACCAAACACCGGGGAGCTGTTTTTT
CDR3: CASSRLAGGPNTGELFF

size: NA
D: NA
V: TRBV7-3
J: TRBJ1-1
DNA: TGTGCCAGCAGCTCCTCTGGGGCAGATGGCACTGAAGCTTTCTTT
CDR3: CASSSSGADGTEAFF

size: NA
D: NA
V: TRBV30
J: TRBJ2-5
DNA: TGTGCCTGGAGTGCCCGCGGCCAAGGCACAGAGACCCAGTACTTC
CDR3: CAWSARGQGTETQYF

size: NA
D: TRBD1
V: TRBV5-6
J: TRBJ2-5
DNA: TGTGCCAGCAGCTTGGCGGCAGGGGGCGCCGGGGAGACCCAGTACTTC
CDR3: CASSLAAGGAGETQYF

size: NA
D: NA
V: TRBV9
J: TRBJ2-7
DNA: TGTGCCAGCAGCGTGAGCCAAAGGGGAGGAGAGCAGTACTTC
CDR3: CASSVSQRGGEQYF